Listed here are 26 T cell receptor beta chains from one sample, sequenced in a study of blood T cell repertoires in COVID-19 (dated by TCRdb to the early 2020s). Library method: the immunoSEQ multiplex PCR assay. The source is immuneACCESS, and TCRdb retained only in-frame sequences with V and J called. Part of the clones is not carried over; for the studies checked, unresolved V genes explain less than half of this, and the remainder is unexplained. For this sample the table gives 150,000 to 200,000 clones, of which approximately 87% were detected only once. The ten largest clones add up to roughly 3.3% of the sample. The specimen was peripheral blood. These receptors all stem from a man aged 18-30 years with active or convalescent COVID-19.

J is TRBJ1-6 and V is TRBV10-3; the match to TRBD1 covers 8 bases. Unmatched junction bases numbered 7, after V lost 6 bases and J lost 9 bases. The V gene's germline CDR1 is ENHRY and CDR2 SYGVKD. CDR3 length equals 14 residues. The CDR3 is CAISQTGASSPLHF. CDR3 sequence (DNA): TGTGCCATCAGCCAGACAGGGGCGAGTTCACCCCTCCACTTT.

The chain has TRBV19 and TRBJ1-5; the match to TRBD1 covers 7 bases. Germline values: CDR1 LNHDA, CDR2 SQIVND (reference sequence). Trimming removed 3 bases from V and 2 bases from J; junction bases left unmatched: 13. There are 18 residues in the CDR3. CDR3 coding DNA: TGTGCCAGTAGTATGTGGGCCCGACAGGGCGTGGGCAATCAGCCCCAGCATTTT. It codes for CASSMWARQGVGNQPQHF.

This clone was recorded once. This sequence joins TRBV28 and TRBJ1-2; 8 nucleotides line up with TRBD1. The CDR3 runs 17 residues. Germline-derived CDR1 and CDR2 are MDHEN and SYDVKM. V was pared by 5 bases and J by 4 bases, with 15 bases of the junction left unmatched. The CDR3 DNA follows: TGTGCCAGCAGTCTTCAGGGGGCCCTTTCAGGCGCCTATGGCTACACCTTC. Translated: CASSLQGALSGAYGYTF.

The chain has TRBV2 and TRBJ1-6; 9 nucleotides agree with TRBD1. V lost 5 bases to trimming and J lost 6 bases; unmatched junction nucleotides: 5. Germline loops: CDR1 SNHLY, CDR2 FYNNEI. This CDR3 has 15 residues. CDR3 loop: CASSLTGGANSPLHF. The CDR3, as DNA: TGTGCCAGCAGTCTGACAGGGGGAGCTAATTCACCCCTCCACTTT.

V is TRBV7-9 and J is TRBJ1-2; D uncertain. Germline V CDR1 and CDR2: SEHNR, FQNEAQ (reference sequence). The CDR3 has 16 residues. The V gene lost 5 bases and the J gene lost 2 bases, with 18 bases spanning the gap. The CDR3 DNA reads as TGTGCCAGCAGCCCTCCCCCCCGCGACGGGAACTATGGCTACACCTTC. It codes for CASSPPPRDGNYGYTF.

The chain carries TRBV9 and TRBJ1-3; D is uncertain. This CDR3 contains 13 residues. Germline V gene lookup returns CDR1 SGDLS and CDR2 YYNGEE. V lost 6 bases and J 0 bases, leaving 7 bases between the germline ends. The DNA for the CDR3 is TGTGCCAGCAACACTAACTCTGGAAACACCATATATTTT. Encoded protein: CASNTNSGNTIYF.

V gene TRBV3-1 (or the pseudogene TRBV3-2) combines with J gene TRBJ2-3; 12 bases map to TRBD2. The ends lost 4 bases at V and 5 bases at J; junction bases unmatched: 4. The CDR3 length is 15 residues. CDR1 LGHDT and CDR2 YNNKEL come from the germline V gene (reference sequence). CDR3 protein: CASSRLAGAEDTQYF. CDR3 nucleotide sequence: TGTGCCAGCAGCCGACTAGCGGGAGCAGAAGATACGCAGTATTTT.

The chain carries TRBV11-3 and TRBJ2-7; TRBD2 agrees at 8 bases. The CDR3 totals 17 residues. The germline V gene encodes CDR1 SGHNT and CDR2 YENEEA. V dropped 0 bases and J dropped 3; count of bases not matched to a gene: 10. The CDR3 coding sequence is TGTGCCAGCAGCTTAGATCGGTACTCTAGCGGGCTCTACGAGCAGTACTTC. Translation: CASSLDRYSSGLYEQYF.

The J gene is TRBJ2-1, the V gene TRBV5-1; D might be TRBD2 (7 bases). V dropped 4 bases and J dropped 9 bases, with 20 bases sitting between them. Germline values: CDR1 SGHRS, CDR2 YFSETQ. The length of the CDR3 is 15 residues. CDR3 sequence: CASSQLEGGPSEQFF. CDR3 in DNA: TGCGCCAGCAGCCAGCTCGAGGGGGGGCCTAGTGAGCAGTTCTTC.

The rearrangement links TRBV19 to TRBJ1-2; the D is unclear. The CDR3 length is 12 residues. The V gene's germline CDR1 is LNHDA and CDR2 SQIVND (reference sequence). With 5 bases removed from V and 7 bases from J, the gap between germline ends came to 11 bases. In DNA form, the CDR3 reads TGTGCCAGTAGTCTTCGGTCTTTTGGCTACACCTTC. Translation gives CASSLRSFGYTF.

The chain joins TRBV5-4 to TRBJ1-6; D unresolved. V shed 1 base and J shed 5 bases, with 7 bases lying between them. From germline, CDR1 is SGHNT and CDR2 YYREEE (reference sequence). This CDR3 contains 14 residues. CDR3: CASSLWQNNSPLHF. CDR3 DNA: TGTGCCAGCAGCTTGTGGCAGAATAATTCACCCCTCCACTTT.

This chain links TRBV3-1 (or the pseudogene TRBV3-2) with TRBJ2-3; tentative D call: TRBD2 (5 bases). Trimming stripped 3 bases from V and 6 bases from J, with 13 bases between. The CDR3 totals 14 residues. Germline-derived CDR1 and CDR2 are LGHDT and YNNKEL (reference sequence). The CDR3 DNA sequence: TGTGCCAGCAGCCACCCGGGGTTATCGGATACGCAGTATTTT. It translates to CASSHPGLSDTQYF.

The V call is TRBV27, the J call TRBJ2-1; D is perhaps TRBD2 (5 bases). Trimming left V 11 bases short and J 0 bases short, with 11 bases between. The germline gives CDR1 MNHEY, CDR2 SMNVEV (reference sequence). The CDR3 is made up of 13 amino acids. The CDR3 here is CAVGLFSYNEQFF. In DNA, the CDR3 is TGTGCCGTTGGACTGTTCTCCTACAATGAGCAGTTCTTC.

This sequence joins TRBV6-5 and TRBJ1-5, with a tentative D call TRBD1 (6 bases). This CDR3 has 15 amino acids. CDR1 and CDR2 from the germline V gene are MNHEY and SVGAGI. Between the trimmed V and J ends, which lost 8 bases and 1 base, there was a span of 15 bases. This chain's CDR3 is CASGRGGTSNQPQHF. The CDR3 DNA reads TGTGCCAGCGGCCGAGGTGGGACAAGCAATCAGCCCCAGCATTTT.

The J gene is TRBJ1-1, the V gene TRBV6-6; TRBD1 agrees at 11 bases. The CDR3 sequence is 17 residues long. Trimming took 5 bases from V and 5 from J; bases not matched to a gene: 13. CDR1 MNHNY and CDR2 SVGAGI come from the germline V gene (reference sequence). The CDR3 loop reads CASSPVTGTGGGTEAFF. The CDR3 coding sequence is TGTGCCAGCAGTCCCGTGACCGGGACAGGGGGTGGTACTGAAGCTTTCTTT.

The J gene is TRBJ2-7, the V gene TRBV6-2 or TRBV6-3; maybe TRBD2 (6 bases). The CDR3 has 13 amino acids. Trimming stripped 4 bases from V and 5 bases from J, with 12 bases between. Germline V gene lookup returns CDR1 MNHEY and CDR2 SVGEGT. The CDR3 sequence is CASSFRDLHEQYF. In DNA form, the CDR3 reads TGTGCCAGCAGTTTCCGGGACTTACACGAGCAGTACTTC.

V and J are TRBV27 and TRBJ1-5, with 8 bases fitting TRBD1. Germline V CDR1 and CDR2: MNHEY, SMNVEV (reference sequence). J was trimmed by 4 bases and V by 5 bases; bases with no gene match: 16. The CDR3 contains 18 residues. CDR3 protein: CASSPYPPGQVVNQPQHF. CDR3 nucleotides: TGTGCCAGCAGTCCGTACCCTCCGGGACAGGTAGTTAATCAGCCCCAGCATTTT.

The chain combines TRBV12-3 or TRBV12-4 with TRBJ2-7; 8 bases map to TRBD2. With 1 base clipped from V and 11 bases from J, the junction kept 7 bases outside the gene matches. This CDR3 has 13 residues. CDR3 amino acids: CASSLVLSGSKYF. CDR3 DNA sequence: TGTGCCAGCAGTTTAGTTCTGAGCGGGAGCAAGTACTTC.

The genes are TRBV18 and TRBJ2-1, with TRBD2 identical over 7 bases. With 4 bases clipped from V and 10 bases from J, the junction kept 7 bases outside the gene matches. Germline V gene data show CDR1 as KGHSH and CDR2 as LQKENI. CDR3 length: 13 amino acids. The CDR3 DNA reads TGTGCCAGCTCACAAGGGAGGGACCAGGAGCAGTTCTTC. Translating it yields CASSQGRDQEQFF.

A note on this clone: At one of its ends the junction is not consistent with the germline gene, which may arise from a read error. The chain employs TRBV6-4 and TRBJ2-1; 11 bases align to TRBD2. Germline V gene sequence: CDR1 MRHNA, CDR2 SNTAGT. The CDR3 spans 14 residues. CDR3: CASSDGLAGNGQFF. The CDR3 DNA is TGTGCCAGCAGTGACGGACTAGCGGGCAATGGGCAGTTCTTC.

The J gene is TRBJ2-7, the V gene TRBV21-1; the table assigns TRBD1, which was not confirmed against the DNA. TRBV21-1 is flagged as a pseudogene. CDR3 length: 15 residues. CDR3 loop: CASSKHRQGTYEQYV. CDR3 DNA sequence: TGTGCCAGCAGCAAACACCGACAGGGAACGTATGAGCAGTACGTC.

The CDR3 here is CASSQGHGETQYF. CDR3 DNA: TGCGCCAGCAGCCAAGGCCACGGAGAGACCCAGTACTTC. V gene TRBV4-3 combines with J gene TRBJ2-5; D is ambiguous. Trimming stripped 1 base from V and 4 bases from J, with 7 bases between. The germline gives CDR1 LGHNA, CDR2 YSLEER. The CDR3 contains 13 residues.

This chain connects TRBV3-1 (or the pseudogene TRBV3-2) to TRBJ2-4; 11 nucleotides line up with TRBD2. Germline CDR1 is LGHDT and CDR2 is YNNKEL (reference sequence). The CDR3 is 22 amino acids. The V and J ends lost 0 bases and 0 bases, in that order; junction bases with no gene match: 16. CDR3: CASSQDVRGLAGRRVAKNIQYF. The CDR3 DNA reads as TGTGCCAGCAGCCAAGATGTACGAGGACTAGCGGGCCGTCGGGTAGCCAAAAACATTCAGTACTTC.

The chain recombines TRBV4-1 with TRBJ1-1; possibly TRBD1 for D (6 bases). V shed 2 bases and J shed 5 bases, with 12 bases lying between them. Per the germline V gene, CDR1 is MGHRA and CDR2 is YSYEKL. The CDR3 runs 14 residues. The CDR3 loop is CASSQLGGGTEAFF. As DNA, the CDR3 is TGCGCCAGCAGCCAACTAGGGGGTGGGACTGAAGCTTTCTTT.

The rearrangement uses TRBV4-2 and TRBJ1-2, with D maybe TRBD1 (6 bases). The ends were cut back, 1 base at V and 1 base at J, with 13 bases in the middle. Per the germline V gene, CDR1 is LGHNA and CDR2 is YNFKEQ. This CDR3 has 16 amino acids. The CDR3 loop reads CASSQAQGTLNYGYTF. The CDR3 DNA reads as TGTGCCAGCAGCCAAGCCCAGGGGACACTTAACTATGGCTACACCTTC.

This clone was detected only once. The CDR3 spells CASSARGRTEAFF. Here the CDR3 DNA reads TGTGCCAGCAGTGCCAGGGGGCGAACTGAAGCTTTCTTT. This chain joins TRBV2 and TRBJ1-1; 8 positions agree with TRBD1. There are 13 residues in the CDR3. Germline CDR1 SNHLY, CDR2 FYNNEI. Trimming at V came to 4 bases and at J to 5 bases, leaving 3 bases not matched to a gene.